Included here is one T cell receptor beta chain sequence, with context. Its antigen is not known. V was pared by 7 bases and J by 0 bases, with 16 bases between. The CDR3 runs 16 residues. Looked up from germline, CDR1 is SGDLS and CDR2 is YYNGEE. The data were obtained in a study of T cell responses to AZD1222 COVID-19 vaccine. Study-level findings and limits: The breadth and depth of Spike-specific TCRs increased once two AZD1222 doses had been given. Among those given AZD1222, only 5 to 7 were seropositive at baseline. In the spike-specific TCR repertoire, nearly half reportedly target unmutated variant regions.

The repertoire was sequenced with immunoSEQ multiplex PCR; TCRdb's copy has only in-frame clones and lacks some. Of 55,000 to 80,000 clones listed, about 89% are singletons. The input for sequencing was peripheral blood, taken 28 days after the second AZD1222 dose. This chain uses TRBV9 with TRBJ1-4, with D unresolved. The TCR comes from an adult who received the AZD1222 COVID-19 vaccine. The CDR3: CASSYLDGATNEKLFF. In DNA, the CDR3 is TGTGCCAGCTCCTACTTGGACGGAGCAACTAATGAAAAACTGTTTTTT.